This T cell receptor beta chain was sequenced during a study of blood T cell repertoires in COVID-19. The CDR3 spans 13 residues. The germline CDR1 and CDR2 sequences are SGHTA and FQGTGA. The V end was cut by 3 bases, the J end by 5 bases, with 9 bases between. Sequenced by immunoSEQ multiplex PCR; TCRdb stores in-frame clones only, minus some. The sample has about 130,000 clones, about four fifths seen once. Participants were placed into cohorts based on the clinical history they reported. This clonotype originated in a man aged 45-60 years who had recovered from COVID-19. Sequencing was done on a sample of PBMCs or T cells enriched from blood (not recorded which). J is TRBJ2-3 and V is TRBV7-3; D is ambiguous. This CDR3 reads CASSFQEQDTQYF. CDR3 DNA sequence: TGTGCCAGCAGCTTTCAGGAACAAGATACGCAGTATTTT.